Each of the 12 T cell receptor beta chains below was sequenced from the same sample in a study of regulatory T cells in long-lasting Graves disease. The sample's time point: newly diagnosed GD, antithyroid drugs for less than 3 months. With RNA extracted from PBMCs as input, the TCR library was made. In building TCR beta libraries, iRepertoire HTBI primers were used together with Arm-PCR of CDR3 regions. One entry per CDR3 protein results from TCRdb running MiXCR on the multiplex PCR reads. The sample shows 500,000 or so distinct CDR3 sequences, 15% to 20% of them seen only once. The same sample was also used in a study of T cells in Graves' hyperthyroidism and ophthalmopathy.

The starting material was peripheral blood mononuclear cells (PBMCs), obtained at new diagnosis, from a patient treated with antithyroid drugs. These receptors were obtained from a man aged 40-49 years with Graves disease.

The chain carries TRBV7-9 and TRBJ1-6; D gene unclear. CDR1 and CDR2 (germline): SEHNR, FQNEAQ (reference sequence). The CDR3 contains 14 residues. Trimming removed 3 bases from V and 8 bases from J, with 11 bases in between. The CDR3 here is CASSLGSPDSPLHF. CDR3 coding DNA: TGTGCCAGCAGCTTGGGCTCACCGGATTCACCCCTCCACTTT.

This clonotype was detected many times. The chain uses TRBV28 and TRBJ1-1; D unresolved. Germline V gene data show CDR1 as MDHEN and CDR2 as SYDVKM. The CDR3 contains 15 residues. Deletions cut 1 base from V and 2 bases from J, with 11 bases between. The CDR3 DNA sequence: TGTGCCAGCAGTTTATTACCTCCAGTTAACACTGAAGCTTTCTTT. It yields the protein CASSLLPPVNTEAFF.

This clonotype has a handful of counts. The chain employs TRBV7-9 and TRBJ1-6; unclear D gene. The CDR3 totals 12 residues. Trimming cost V 2 bases and J 9 bases, with 5 bases left between them. Germline CDR1 SEHNR, CDR2 FQNEAQ (reference sequence). The CDR3 sequence: CASSLSFSPLHF. DNA for the CDR3: TGTGCCAGCAGCTTAAGTTTTTCACCCCTCCACTTT.

The CDR3 loop is CAGRKGQGEQPQHF. Here the CDR3 DNA reads TGTGCCGGGAGGAAAGGACAGGGAGAACAGCCCCAGCATTTT. The chain employs TRBV6-1 and TRBJ1-5, with 8 bases aligning to TRBD1. The J segment lost 7 bases and the V segment lost 11 bases, leaving 13 bases of the junction unmatched. The CDR3 sequence is 14 residues long. Germline V CDR1 and CDR2: MNHNS, SASEGT.

This clonotype appeared many times. The chain joins TRBV30 to TRBJ2-2; D is unresolved. The length of the CDR3 is 15 residues. V shed 0 bases and J shed 6 bases, with 14 bases lying between them. CDR1 is GTSNPN, CDR2 SVGIG, per germline (reference sequence). This chain's CDR3 is CAWSVSTRRSGELFF. The CDR3 DNA is TGTGCCTGGAGTGTATCAACGCGACGGTCCGGGGAGCTGTTTTTT. Supplemented by reference TRBV30 and TRBJ2-2, the full variable domain reads SQTIHQWPATLVQPVGSPLSLECTVEGTSNPNLYWYRQAAGRGLQLLFYSVGIGQISSEVPQNLSASRPQDRQFILSSKKLLLSDSGFYLCAWSVSTRRSGELFFGEGSRLTVL.

This clonotype was seen at least ten times. V and J are TRBV28 and TRBJ2-7; maybe TRBD1 (6 bases). The germline V and J ends were trimmed by 3 bases and 4 bases, with 13 bases remaining between them. The CDR3 runs 14 residues. Germline V lookup: CDR1 MDHEN, CDR2 SYDVKM. CDR3 nucleotide sequence: TGTGCCAGCAGTTTTCCGGGCAGGGGATACGAGCAGTACTTC. As protein: CASSFPGRGYEQYF.

The chain couples TRBV13 to TRBJ2-3; TRBD2 matches 11 bases. The CDR3 is made up of 18 amino acids. CDR1 is PRHDT and CDR2 is FYEKMQ in the germline V gene (reference sequence). V lost 3 bases and J lost 5; bases outside the gene matches: 13. CDR3 sequence (DNA): TGTGCCAGCAGCTTGATCGTGGGTACTAGCGGGAGAGGAGATACGCAGTATTTT. Translating it yields CASSLIVGTSGRGDTQYF.

This clonotype was observed a handful of times. This sequence joins TRBV24-1 and TRBJ2-2; the D is unclear. This CDR3 is built from 14 residues. V was clipped by 5 bases and J by 4 bases, with 10 bases between them. Germline V gene sequence: CDR1 KGHDR, CDR2 SFDVKD. CDR3 protein: CATSAVQGTGELFF. Written as DNA, the CDR3 is TGTGCCACCAGTGCCGTACAAGGCACCGGGGAGCTGTTTTTT.

With respect to this clonotype: Germline and junction disagree at one end, which may indicate a read error. The chain employs TRBV7-7 and TRBJ2-5; maybe TRBD2 (6 bases). The CDR3 contains 17 residues. CDR1 and CDR2 (germline): SSHAT, FNYEAQ (reference sequence). For the CDR3, the DNA is TGTGCTAGCAGCTTAGGGCGGGGCGGGGCTTTTGGAGAGACCCAGTACTTC. Translating gives CASSLGRGGAFGETQYF.

In this sample, this clonotype turned up many times. This sequence joins TRBV11-2 and TRBJ2-7, with TRBD2 matching over 7 bases. The CDR3 runs to 16 residues. CDR1 and CDR2 (germline): SGHAT, FQNNGV. With 3 bases clipped from V and 4 bases from J, the junction kept 12 bases outside the gene matches. Here the CDR3 DNA reads TGTGCCAGCAGCTTTGCCTCTAGCGGCCTAAGGTACGAGCAGTACTTC. Its translation: CASSFASSGLRYEQYF. Complete variable domain (other parts from reference TRBV11-2 and TRBJ2-7): EAGVAQSPRYKIIEKRQSVAFWCNPISGHATLYWYQQILGQGPKLLIQFQNNGVVDDSQLPKDRFSAERLKGVDSTLKIQPAKLEDSAVYLCASSFASSGLRYEQYFGPGTRLTVT.

The chain combines TRBV28 with TRBJ2-3; 8 bases are shared with TRBD1. The CDR3 is 16 amino acids. J lost 6 bases, V lost 5 bases, and 13 bases had no gene match. Germline lookup yields CDR1 MDHEN and CDR2 SYDVKM. The CDR3 region is CASSKHRDRTGDTQYF. CDR3 bases: TGTGCCAGCAGTAAACATCGGGACAGGACCGGCGATACGCAGTATTTT. Full variable domain (missing parts from reference TRBV28 and TRBJ2-3): DVKVTQSSRYLVKRTGEKVFLECVQDMDHENMFWYRQDPGLGLRLIYFSYDVKMKEKGDIPEGYSVSREKKERFSLILESASTNQTSMYLCASSKHRDRTGDTQYFGPGTRLTVL.

This clonotype was seen more than once but under ten times. The genes are TRBV6-1 and TRBJ1-5; weak D call: TRBD1 (5 bases). V dropped 3 bases and J dropped 9 bases, with 12 bases sitting between them. The CDR3 is 13 residues long. Looked up from germline, CDR1 is MNHNS and CDR2 is SASEGT. The CDR3 nucleotides read TGTGCCAGCAGTGAGGGACCTTTGTGGCCCCAGCATTTT. Amino acids: CASSEGPLWPQHF.